Listed here are 30 T cell receptor beta chains from one sample, sequenced in a study of cytomegalovirus exposure and HLA in healthy donors. Profiling relied on immunoSEQ multiplex PCR, and the TCRdb table lists in-frame clones only, not all of them. The sample yields a few hundred thousand clones, around 86% seen once. Sequencing used PBMCs. These receptors all come from a woman aged 18 to 35 in good health and CMV-seronegative.

The rearrangement joins TRBV27 to TRBJ2-1; 11 bases align to TRBD2. Germline V gene data show CDR1 as MNHEY and CDR2 as SMNVEV (reference sequence). This CDR3 has 18 amino acids. Germline trimming cut 2 bases from V and 12 bases from J; bases unmatched to any gene: 18. Here the CDR3 reads CASSLTHVAGGPGRGQFF. The CDR3 bases are TGTGCCAGCAGTTTAACCCACGTAGCGGGAGGGCCAGGTAGGGGGCAGTTCTTC.

This clone was seen a single time. The V call is TRBV5-4, the J call TRBJ2-7; D possibly corresponds to TRBD2 (6 bases). Trimming cost V 4 bases and J 1 base, with 12 bases left between them. The CDR3 sequence is 14 residues long. Germline V gene sequence: CDR1 SGHNT, CDR2 YYREEE (reference sequence). CDR3 nucleotides: TGTGCCAGCAGCACAATGACTAGGTCCTACGAGCAGTACTTC. It specifies CASSTMTRSYEQYF.

V is TRBV7-4 and J is TRBJ2-7; 8 bases agree with TRBD2. Germline loops: CDR1 SGHVT, CDR2 SQSDAQ. V lost 5 bases to trimming and J lost 3 bases; unmatched junction nucleotides: 12. The CDR3 consists of 16 residues. The CDR3 sequence is CASSPGDSGSLYEQYF. The DNA of the CDR3 is TGTGCCAGCAGCCCGGGCGACAGCGGGAGCCTCTACGAGCAGTACTTC.

As regards this clone: This specimen includes other DNA sequences encoding the same CDR3. This chain uses TRBV28 with TRBJ2-7; possibly TRBD1 for D (6 bases). The CDR3 is 13 residues long. CDR1 is MDHEN and CDR2 is SYDVKM in the germline V gene. Between the trimmed V and J ends, which lost 3 bases and 3 bases, there was a span of 9 bases. In DNA form, the CDR3 reads TGTGCCAGCAGTTTTGACAGGTTCTACGAGCAGTACTTC. Amino acid sequence: CASSFDRFYEQYF.

The chain joins TRBV5-4 to TRBJ2-1; maybe TRBD2 (7 bases). Germline V gives CDR1 SGHNT, CDR2 YYREEE (reference sequence). This CDR3 has 15 residues. V gave up 4 bases and J gave up 8 bases, with 19 bases separating them. CDR3 nucleotide sequence: TGTGCCAGCAGCCCCTTTGATCGGGGGGCCGATGAGCAGTTCTTC. This sequence encodes CASSPFDRGADEQFF.

This clone appeared once. Other DNA sequences within the sample encode an identical CDR3. The J gene is TRBJ1-1, the V gene TRBV5-1; D is possibly TRBD1 (5 bases). From germline, CDR1 is SGHRS and CDR2 YFSETQ. The V gene lost 2 bases and the J gene lost 2 bases, with 7 bases spanning the gap. The CDR3 loop spans 13 amino acids. The CDR3 spells CASSFTGNTEAFF. In nucleotides, the CDR3 is TGCGCCAGCAGCTTCACAGGAAACACTGAAGCTTTCTTT. Full variable domain (missing parts from reference TRBV5-1 and TRBJ1-1): KAGVTQTPRYLIKTRGQQVTLSCSPISGHRSVSWYQQTPGQGLQFLFEYFSETQRNKGNFPGRFSGRQFSNSRSEMNVSTLELGDSALYLCASSFTGNTEAFFGQGTRLTVV.

The chain uses TRBV30 and TRBJ2-3; 7 bases are shared with TRBD2. The germline V gene has CDR1 GTSNPN and CDR2 SVGIG (reference sequence). After removal of 0 bases from V and 6 bases from J, the junction contained 15 bases not matched to a gene. The CDR3 totals 17 residues. CDR3 nucleotides: TGTGCCTGGAGTGTCCCCACACTTGCGTTCGGGGGGGATACGCAGTATTTT. Protein sequence: CAWSVPTLAFGGDTQYF.

This clone has just one count. This chain uses TRBV11-3 with TRBJ1-3; possibly TRBD1 for D (5 bases). The CDR3 is 19 residues long. CDR1 is SGHNT and CDR2 is YENEEA in the germline V gene. Between the trimmed V and J ends, which lost 7 bases and 0 bases, there was a span of 25 bases. The CDR3 reads CASNDTGISVVISGNTIYF. CDR3 bases: TGTGCCAGCAACGATACAGGAATCTCTGTGGTAATCTCTGGAAACACCATATATTTT.

Only a few counts were recorded for this clone. The V and J genes are TRBV2 and TRBJ2-7; D possibly corresponds to TRBD2 (6 bases). V lost 2 bases, J lost 2 bases, and 13 bases lay in between. CDR3 length: 15 residues. In germline, CDR1 is SNHLY, CDR2 FYNNEI. Written as DNA, the CDR3 is TGTGCCAGCAGTGAAATGGCTAGCGAGGCCTACGAGCAGTACTTC. This sequence encodes CASSEMASEAYEQYF.

This clone showed up just a few times. J is TRBJ2-5 and V is TRBV25-1, with D perhaps matching TRBD2 (6 bases). The CDR3 runs to 18 residues. V dropped 5 bases and J dropped 1 base, with 23 bases sitting between them. Germline assignment: CDR1 MGHDK and CDR2 SYGVNS. CDR3 protein: CASSSARVSGAVQETQYF. The CDR3 DNA is TGTGCCAGCAGTAGTGCAAGAGTGTCGGGAGCGGTCCAAGAGACCCAGTACTTC.

The rearrangement uses TRBV6-5 and TRBJ1-2; tentatively, D is TRBD1 (5 bases). Germline V gene lookup returns CDR1 MNHEY and CDR2 SVGAGI. CDR3 length: 15 amino acids. Trimming took off 0 bases at V and 5 bases at J, with 13 bases between the two ends. DNA for the CDR3: TGTGCCAGCAGTTACTCTCTGGGGGGTTGGTATGGCTACACCTTC. It codes for CASSYSLGGWYGYTF.

The chain couples TRBV4-1 to TRBJ2-3, with D uncertain. The germline V gene encodes CDR1 MGHRA and CDR2 YSYEKL. The V end was cut by 0 bases, the J end by 7 bases, with 5 bases between. The CDR3 runs to 12 residues. CDR3 loop: CASSQESNTQYF. For the CDR3, the DNA is TGCGCCAGCAGCCAAGAATCTAATACGCAGTATTTT.

The chain uses TRBV15 and TRBJ1-1, with D unresolved. CDR1 is LNHNV, CDR2 YYDKDF, per germline (reference sequence). Trimming stripped 1 base from V and 0 bases from J, with 15 bases between. The CDR3 covers 17 residues. The CDR3, as DNA: TGTGCCACCAGCAGAGGGTTCGGAGGAGTGCTGAACACTGAAGCTTTCTTT. Translating gives CATSRGFGGVLNTEAFF.

The chain uses TRBV30 and TRBJ1-1; no firm D call. Germline values: CDR1 GTSNPN, CDR2 SVGIG (reference sequence). The CDR3 spans 11 residues. V lost 6 bases and J 1 base, leaving 6 bases between the germline ends. CDR3 nucleotide sequence: TGTGCCTGTCGGGGGAACACTGAAGCTTTCTTT. Residues: CACRGNTEAFF.

The table lists this clone with a count of one. The chain is built from TRBV6-5 and TRBJ2-7; TRBD1 matches at 7 bases. This CDR3 comprises 14 residues. V gave up 7 bases and J gave up 5 bases; unmatched junction bases: 11. CDR1 is MNHEY, CDR2 SVGAGI, per germline. CDR3 loop: CASIGGRGHHEQYF. In DNA, the CDR3 is TGTGCCAGCATCGGCGGAAGGGGGCACCACGAGCAGTACTTC.

The chain links TRBV28 to TRBJ2-2; D perhaps matches TRBD1 (8 bases). With 4 bases removed from V and 6 bases from J, the gap between germline ends came to 12 bases. CDR1 is MDHEN, CDR2 SYDVKM, per germline. The CDR3 sequence is 14 residues long. CDR3 loop: CASSWTGRAGELFF. In nucleotides, the CDR3 is TGTGCCAGCAGTTGGACAGGGAGGGCCGGGGAGCTGTTTTTT. Filled out from reference TRBV28 and TRBJ2-2, the complete variable domain reads DVKVTQSSRYLVKRTGEKVFLECVQDMDHENMFWYRQDPGLGLRLIYFSYDVKMKEKGDIPEGYSVSREKKERFSLILESASTNQTSMYLCASSWTGRAGELFFGEGSRLTVL.

This clone was observed a few times. The chain has TRBV2 and TRBJ2-7, with 7 bases lining up with TRBD1. Trimming took 0 bases from V and 4 from J; bases not matched to a gene: 3. The germline CDR1 and CDR2 sequences are SNHLY and FYNNEI. The CDR3 covers 14 residues. In DNA, the CDR3 is TGTGCCAGCAGTGAAGCAGGGGGCTCGTACGAGCAGTACTTC. Translated: CASSEAGGSYEQYF.

This clone was seen just once. J is TRBJ1-4 and V is TRBV28; 7 nucleotides line up with TRBD1. Trimming at V came to 10 bases and at J to 8 bases, leaving 13 bases not matched to a gene. The CDR3 extends over 14 amino acids. The germline V gene encodes CDR1 MDHEN and CDR2 SYDVKM. The chain's CDR3 is CATETGSGEEKLFF. The CDR3 DNA follows: TGTGCCACCGAGACAGGGAGCGGCGAAGAAAAACTGTTTTTT.

The V gene is TRBV14, the J gene TRBJ2-1; the D gene is possibly TRBD2 (5 bases). Per the germline V gene, CDR1 is SGHDN and CDR2 is FVKESK. The CDR3 consists of 12 residues. Trimming cost V 4 bases and J 7 bases, with 8 bases left between them. For the CDR3, the DNA is TGTGCCAGCAGCCCCCGGAGGAATGAGCAGTTCTTC. Protein: CASSPRRNEQFF.

This clone was picked up one time. The rearrangement uses TRBV28 and TRBJ1-1, with D tentatively TRBD1 (5 bases). Trimming pared 5 bases from V and 4 bases from J, leaving 14 bases between. Looked up from germline, CDR1 is MDHEN and CDR2 is SYDVKM. The CDR3 sequence is 14 residues long. The CDR3: CASSIPGFLTEAFF. In DNA, the CDR3 is TGTGCCAGCAGTATCCCAGGGTTCCTCACTGAAGCTTTCTTT.

V is TRBV27 and J is TRBJ2-7; possibly TRBD1 for D (6 bases). V was cut by 6 bases and J by 2 bases, with 14 bases left in between. Germline V gene sequence: CDR1 MNHEY, CDR2 SMNVEV (reference sequence). The CDR3 covers 14 residues. The chain's CDR3 is CASRDGQIPYEQYF. CDR3 sequence (DNA): TGTGCCAGCAGAGACGGACAGATTCCCTACGAGCAGTACTTC.

V is TRBV7-8 and J is TRBJ1-2; D remains ambiguous. This CDR3 region has 15 residues. Between the trimmed V and J ends, which lost 2 bases and 4 bases, there was a span of 14 bases. CDR1 and CDR2 (germline): SGHVS, FQNEAQ. CDR3: CASSLTQSSLYGYTF. The CDR3 DNA reads as TGTGCCAGCAGCTTAACACAGTCGTCTCTCTATGGCTACACCTTC.

The chain is built from TRBV6-1 and TRBJ1-5, with TRBD1 matching 7 bases. Trimming removed 7 bases from V and 5 bases from J; junction bases left unmatched: 8. From germline, CDR1 is MNHNS and CDR2 SASEGT. The CDR3 extends over 14 amino acids. Here the CDR3 reads CASIKQGNDQPQHF. Here the CDR3 DNA reads TGTGCCAGCATCAAACAGGGGAACGATCAGCCCCAGCATTTT.

The chain recombines TRBV6-1 with TRBJ1-6; 7 nucleotides match TRBD1. Trimming removed 6 bases from V and 7 bases from J; junction bases left unmatched: 3. The CDR3 extends over 13 amino acids. Germline V gene lookup returns CDR1 MNHNS and CDR2 SASEGT. The CDR3 here is CASRTGLNSPLHF. Written as DNA, the CDR3 is TGTGCCAGCAGGACAGGGTTAAATTCACCCCTCCACTTT.

The V and J genes are TRBV2 and TRBJ2-3; 9 bases match TRBD2. The CDR3 consists of 15 residues. Germline CDR1 reads SNHLY; CDR2 reads FYNNEI. The J segment lost 2 bases and the V segment lost 6 bases, leaving 6 bases of the junction unmatched. The chain's CDR3 is CASREQGLATDTQYF. The CDR3 coding sequence is TGTGCCAGCAGGGAACAGGGACTAGCCACAGATACGCAGTATTTT.

This chain joins TRBV30 and TRBJ2-2; 11 positions agree with TRBD1. CDR1 and CDR2 (germline): GTSNPN, SVGIG (reference sequence). The CDR3 runs 15 residues. V shed 1 base, J shed 4 bases, and the junction held 2 bases outside the gene matches. The CDR3: CAWSGGTGGTGELFF. The DNA for the CDR3 is TGTGCCTGGAGTGGTGGGACAGGGGGCACCGGGGAGCTGTTTTTT.

Only one count was recorded for this clone. The rearrangement uses TRBV6-5 and TRBJ2-1; TRBD2 might be the D (7 bases). Germline assignment: CDR1 MNHEY and CDR2 SVGAGI. This CDR3 spans 15 amino acids. V was trimmed by 0 bases and J by 10 bases, leaving 16 bases between them. The CDR3 region has the DNA TGTGCCAGCAGTTACTCGGCGGGGGCTTCACGGGAGCAGTTCTTC. Translated, it gives CASSYSAGASREQFF.

V and J are TRBV27 and TRBJ1-5, with D unclear. Germline V CDR1 and CDR2: MNHEY, SMNVEV (reference sequence). The V gene lost 10 bases and the J gene lost 0 bases, with 10 bases spanning the gap. The CDR3 extends over 13 amino acids. The CDR3 nucleotides read TGTGCCACTACCTTGAATAGCAATCAGCCCCAGCATTTT. Translating gives CATTLNSNQPQHF.

The rearrangement uses TRBV19 and TRBJ1-2; tentatively, D is TRBD1 (5 bases). The CDR3 is 13 amino acids. CDR1 and CDR2 (germline): LNHDA, SQIVND (reference sequence). Trimming took off 6 bases at V and 4 bases at J, with 12 bases between the two ends. CDR3 sequence (DNA): TGTGCCAGTAGCACCATCGGGGGCTATGGCTACACCTTC. The encoded protein is CASSTIGGYGYTF.

J is TRBJ2-7 and V is TRBV27; tentatively, D is TRBD1 (6 bases). The CDR3 sequence is 13 residues long. Trimming took 7 bases from V and 6 from J, leaving 16 bases between them. Germline CDR1 is MNHEY and CDR2 is SMNVEV (reference sequence). The CDR3 spells CASKYRAGGEQYF. The CDR3 DNA is TGTGCCAGCAAGTACAGGGCTGGGGGCGAGCAGTACTTC.